This record covers a single TCR beta chain. Both 60 Vbeta primers and 13 Jbeta primers went into the PCR. Here immunoSEQ multiplex PCR was the method, and the copy in TCRdb shows in-frame clones only, minus some. The top ten clones hold around an eighth of a sample with 55,000 to 80,000 clones, about 75% of them seen once. This record comes from a study of cytomegalovirus exposure and HLA in healthy donors. Study-level information: When 350 to 500 donors were genotyped, just over 80% of them were found to fall in the Caucasian-associated ancestry cluster.

Germline V gives CDR1 KGHSH, CDR2 LQKENI. The CDR3 contains 12 residues. Trimming shortened V by 2 bases and J by 4 bases, and 3 bases separated the two germline ends. Participants comprised healthy donors of bone marrow. Material for sequencing was PBMCs. The chain carries TRBV18 and TRBJ1-5; no clear D. The receptor's source is a man in his 70s in good health and CMV-seronegative. Here the CDR3 reads CASSPLNQPQHF. The CDR3 nucleotides are TGTGCCAGCTCACCATTAAATCAGCCCCAGCATTTT.